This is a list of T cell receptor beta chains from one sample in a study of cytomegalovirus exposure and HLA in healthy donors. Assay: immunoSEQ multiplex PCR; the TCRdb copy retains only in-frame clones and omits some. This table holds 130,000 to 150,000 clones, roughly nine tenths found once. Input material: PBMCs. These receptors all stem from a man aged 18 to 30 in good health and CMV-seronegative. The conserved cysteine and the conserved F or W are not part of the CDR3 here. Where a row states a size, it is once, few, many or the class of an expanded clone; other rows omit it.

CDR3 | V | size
ASSLNGGQGAEAF | TRBV5-1 | -
ASSVGGRNNQPQH | TRBV9 | once
ASSVGPGQWYNEQF | TRBV6-6 | -
ASSVRMGHKAPGANVLT | TRBV9 | -
SVATGGGPYEQY | TRBV29-1 | -
AISESPRQGDEKLF | TRBV10-3 | -
ASSKTGEDNSPLH | TRBV19 | once
ASSLGQGWETQY | TRBV5-1 | -
ASSPMRRADSETQY | TRBV18 | -
ASSTGSNTEAF | TRBV19 | -
ASSSTDYGYT | TRBV6-1 | once
ASSPRGGGVPEAF | TRBV9 | -
ASSRITGGTEAF | TRBV7-2 | -
ASSLSGDRVGYGYT | TRBV27 | -